Each of the 29 T cell receptor beta chains below was sequenced from the same sample in a study of control samples from healthy donors and cancer patients. Clones were sequenced by immunoSEQ multiplex PCR, and TCRdb holds only the in-frame ones, with some missing. The table lists 150,000 to 190,000 clones, 93% of them singletons, with approximately 2.5% in the top ten. The sample was blood. Receptors were obtained from a man aged 50 or older in good health.

The V gene is TRBV2, the J gene TRBJ2-1; TRBD2 aligns across 13 bases. The CDR3 has 15 residues. V trimming: 7 bases; J trimming: 5 bases; junction bases outside the gene matches: 5. CDR1 is SNHLY and CDR2 is FYNNEI in the germline V gene. The DNA for the CDR3 is TGTGCCAGCAAACCGGGACTAGCGGGAAACAATGAGCAGTTCTTC. This encodes CASKPGLAGNNEQFF.

This chain joins TRBV5-4 and TRBJ2-5, with 10 nucleotides matching TRBD2. V trimming: 4 bases; J trimming: 5 bases; junction bases outside the gene matches: 5. CDR1 is SGHNT and CDR2 is YYREEE in the germline V gene (reference sequence). The CDR3 is 14 amino acids. The CDR3 spells CASSPAGGGETQYF. The CDR3 DNA reads TGTGCCAGCAGCCCAGCGGGAGGGGGGGAGACCCAGTACTTC.

This clone was recorded once. The chain recombines TRBV6-5 with TRBJ1-1; the D gene is possibly TRBD1 (6 bases). This CDR3 region has 13 residues. The germline V gene has CDR1 MNHEY and CDR2 SVGAGI. V was clipped by 6 bases and J by 7 bases, with 15 bases between them. In DNA, the CDR3 is TGTGCCAGCAGACGACAGGAGACCAATGAAGCTTTCTTT. This gives the protein CASRRQETNEAFF.

This chain uses TRBV7-9 with TRBJ1-1; D unresolved. This CDR3 has 15 residues. The V gene lost 2 bases and the J gene lost 1 base, with 11 bases spanning the gap. CDR1 is SEHNR, CDR2 FQNEAQ, per germline (reference sequence). In nucleotides, the CDR3 is TGTGCCAGCAGCTTACGTCGTGTCGGGAACACTGAAGCTTTCTTT. It yields the protein CASSLRRVGNTEAFF.

The chain joins TRBV28 to TRBJ2-1; the D is unclear. Trimming removed 2 bases from V and 5 bases from J, with 7 bases in between. Germline V gene sequence: CDR1 MDHEN, CDR2 SYDVKM. CDR3 size: 13 residues. The CDR3 DNA reads as TGTGCCAGCAGTTTACCTCACCACAATGAGCAGTTCTTC. Protein product: CASSLPHHNEQFF. The full variable domain, with the rest looked up from reference TRBV28 and TRBJ2-1, is DVKVTQSSRYLVKRTGEKVFLECVQDMDHENMFWYRQDPGLGLRLIYFSYDVKMKEKGDIPEGYSVSREKKERFSLILESASTNQTSMYLCASSLPHHNEQFFGPGTRLTVL.

The V call is TRBV3-1 (or the pseudogene TRBV3-2), the J call TRBJ2-1; possible D gene TRBD2, 6 bases. The V end lost 8 bases, the J end lost 0 bases, and 11 bases lay between the germline ends. This CDR3 spans 14 amino acids. The V gene's germline CDR1 is LGHDT and CDR2 YNNKEL (reference sequence). CDR3 sequence reads: CASGGGNSYNEQFF. CDR3 in DNA: TGTGCCAGCGGAGGCGGGAACTCCTACAATGAGCAGTTCTTC.

The chain carries TRBV10-1 and TRBJ2-1; 8 nucleotides agree with TRBD2. The CDR3 is 13 residues long. Trimming took 4 bases from V and 10 from J; bases not matched to a gene: 6. CDR1 is WNHNN, CDR2 SYGVQD, per germline (reference sequence). CDR3 nucleotide sequence: TGCGCCAGCAGTGTGAATAGCGGGATAGAGCAGTTCTTC. This translates into CASSVNSGIEQFF.

V is TRBV12-3 or TRBV12-4 and J is TRBJ1-1; TRBD1 might be the D (6 bases). There are 13 residues in the CDR3. Trimming took 6 bases from V and 5 from J, leaving 13 bases between them. The CDR3: CASRRGGLTEAFF. The CDR3 coding sequence is TGTGCCAGCAGACGAGGGGGGCTGACTGAAGCTTTCTTT.

This chain connects TRBV15 to TRBJ2-2; tentative D call: TRBD1 (6 bases). Trimming removed 0 bases at V and 7 bases at J, with 12 bases between. The germline gives CDR1 LNHNV, CDR2 YYDKDF (reference sequence). The length of the CDR3 is 15 residues. DNA for the CDR3: TGTGCCACCAGCAGAGATACAGGGACGGGCGGGGAGCTGTTTTTT. Protein sequence: CATSRDTGTGGELFF.

This chain connects TRBV25-1 to TRBJ2-1; D remains ambiguous. The germline V gene has CDR1 MGHDK and CDR2 SYGVNS. This CDR3 has 16 amino acids. V gave up 1 base and J gave up 2 bases, with 12 bases separating them. The CDR3 loop is CASSESPRTAYNEQFF. DNA for the CDR3: TGTGCCAGCAGTGAATCCCCCAGAACAGCCTACAATGAGCAGTTCTTC.

The chain links TRBV28 to TRBJ1-1; unclear D gene. This CDR3 comprises 12 residues. Germline V gives CDR1 MDHEN, CDR2 SYDVKM. The V end was cut by 1 base, the J end by 7 bases, with 7 bases between. CDR3 in amino acids: CASSLSKFEAFF. The CDR3 coding sequence is TGTGCCAGCAGTTTATCCAAGTTTGAAGCTTTCTTT.

The V call is TRBV28, the J call TRBJ1-5; D is undetermined. The CDR3 consists of 14 residues. V dropped 6 bases and J dropped 2 bases, with 11 bases sitting between them. Germline CDR1 is MDHEN and CDR2 is SYDVKM. The CDR3 nucleotides read TGTGCCAGCAGCCCCCGGATGGGCAATCAGCCCCAGCATTTT. Translated, it gives CASSPRMGNQPQHF. Together with reference TRBV28 and TRBJ1-5, the CDR3 gives the full variable domain: DVKVTQSSRYLVKRTGEKVFLECVQDMDHENMFWYRQDPGLGLRLIYFSYDVKMKEKGDIPEGYSVSREKKERFSLILESASTNQTSMYLCASSPRMGNQPQHFGDGTRLSIL.

V usage is TRBV4-1 and J usage is TRBJ2-2; TRBD1 or TRBD2 may be the D gene (5 bases each). This CDR3 is built from 16 residues. Looked up from germline, CDR1 is MGHRA and CDR2 is YSYEKL. Trimming shortened V by 2 bases and J by 3 bases, and 13 bases separated the two germline ends. The CDR3: CASSQTGTHDTGELFF. The CDR3 DNA is TGCGCCAGCAGCCAAACCGGGACCCACGACACCGGGGAGCTGTTTTTT.

This chain links TRBV7-8 with TRBJ1-2; D uncertain. V lost 4 bases and J lost 4, with 13 bases in between. Germline assignment: CDR1 SGHVS and CDR2 FQNEAQ. This CDR3 is 14 amino acids long. CDR3 loop: CASSSRDPVYGYTF. CDR3 DNA: TGTGCCAGCAGCTCCCGGGATCCCGTCTATGGCTACACCTTC.

The CDR3 sequence: CASSGTPAPGETQYF. CDR3 nucleotide sequence: TGTGCCAGCTCAGGGACCCCCGCGCCGGGAGAGACCCAGTACTTC. The chain employs TRBV18 and TRBJ2-5, with D possibly being TRBD1 or TRBD2 (5 bases each). CDR3 length: 15 residues. V dropped 5 bases and J dropped 4 bases, with 17 bases sitting between them. Germline-derived CDR1 and CDR2 are KGHSH and LQKENI.

This chain joins TRBV7-3 and TRBJ2-3; weak D call: TRBD1 (5 bases). V lost 1 base to trimming and J lost 5 bases, with 16 bases between them. Germline lookup yields CDR1 SGHTA and CDR2 FQGTGA. The CDR3 spans 16 residues. The CDR3 is CASSLRPLGPGDTQYF. The CDR3 nucleotides are TGTGCCAGCAGCTTAAGACCCCTGGGGCCCGGAGATACGCAGTATTTT.

Concerning this clone itself: Additional DNA sequences in this sample encode the identical CDR3. This sequence joins TRBV5-1 and TRBJ1-5, with 7 bases matching TRBD1. Per the germline V gene, CDR1 is SGHRS and CDR2 is YFSETQ. V trimming: 0 bases; J trimming: 8 bases; junction bases outside the gene matches: 5. The CDR3 sequence is 14 residues long. The chain's CDR3 is CASSLGQGNEPQHF. For the CDR3, the DNA is TGCGCCAGCAGCTTGGGACAGGGTAATGAGCCCCAGCATTTT.

The V gene is TRBV6-6, the J gene TRBJ1-5; 7 nucleotides line up with TRBD1. The length of the CDR3 is 11 residues. The trim removed 5 bases at V and 10 bases at J, leaving 2 bases unmatched. Germline CDR1 is MNHNY and CDR2 is SVGAGI (reference sequence). The CDR3 DNA sequence: TGTGCCAGCAGTACAGGGGATCCCCAGCATTTT. Encoded protein: CASSTGDPQHF.

This chain connects TRBV6-6 to TRBJ1-1, with D possibly matching TRBD1 (5 bases). The CDR3 is 13 residues long. The V end was cut by 4 bases, the J end by 4 bases, with 10 bases between. The germline V gene encodes CDR1 MNHNY and CDR2 SVGAGI (reference sequence). This CDR3 reads CASSLGDSTEAFF. CDR3 DNA sequence: TGTGCCAGCAGTTTAGGGGATAGCACTGAAGCTTTCTTT.

This clone was detected only once. The rearrangement uses TRBV5-4 and TRBJ2-1, with 12 bases matching TRBD2. V was clipped by 1 base and J by 8 bases; unmatched bases: 4. Germline CDR1 reads SGHNT; CDR2 reads YYREEE (reference sequence). The CDR3 extends over 15 amino acids. CDR3 coding DNA: TGTGCCAGCAGCTTGACTAGCGGGAGGCACGATGAGCAGTTCTTC. Its translation is CASSLTSGRHDEQFF.

The chain couples TRBV13 to TRBJ2-3; 13 bases line up with TRBD2. The CDR3 length is 16 residues. Germline loops: CDR1 PRHDT, CDR2 FYEKMQ (reference sequence). V trimming: 5 bases; J trimming: 4 bases; junction bases outside the gene matches: 6. CDR3 sequence: CASSRTSGRGADTQYF. CDR3 nucleotides: TGTGCCAGCAGCCGGACTAGCGGGAGAGGCGCAGATACGCAGTATTTT.

The J gene is TRBJ2-7, the V gene TRBV3-1 (or the pseudogene TRBV3-2); 11 bases fit TRBD2. The germline V gene encodes CDR1 LGHDT and CDR2 YNNKEL (reference sequence). The CDR3 contains 16 residues. V shed 0 bases, J shed 7 bases, and the junction held 8 bases outside the gene matches. CDR3 in amino acids: CASSQDRVAGGAEQYF. DNA of the CDR3: TGTGCCAGCAGCCAAGATCGGGTAGCGGGAGGGGCAGAGCAGTACTTC.

The chain combines TRBV28 with TRBJ1-5; D is perhaps TRBD1 (6 bases). Germline CDR1 is MDHEN and CDR2 is SYDVKM. V was pared by 6 bases and J by 2 bases, with 14 bases between. The CDR3 has 15 amino acids. The CDR3: CASSLRGQGNQPQHF. The CDR3 DNA is TGTGCCAGCAGCCTCCGGGGGCAGGGCAATCAGCCCCAGCATTTT. The complete variable domain, with remaining parts taken from reference TRBV28 and TRBJ1-5, reads DVKVTQSSRYLVKRTGEKVFLECVQDMDHENMFWYRQDPGLGLRLIYFSYDVKMKEKGDIPEGYSVSREKKERFSLILESASTNQTSMYLCASSLRGQGNQPQHFGDGTRLSIL.

This clone was seen only once. The J gene is TRBJ1-2, the V gene TRBV5-1, with TRBD1 as a possible D gene (6 bases). The length of the CDR3 is 13 residues. Germline CDR1 is SGHRS and CDR2 is YFSETQ. V lost 0 bases, J lost 6 bases, and 9 bases lay in between. The CDR3 nucleotides read TGCGCCAGCAGCTTGGAATGGGGGCATGGCTACACCTTC. It encodes CASSLEWGHGYTF.

This clone was seen only once. The J gene is TRBJ1-5, the V gene TRBV18; 9 bases match TRBD1. Germline-derived CDR1 and CDR2 are KGHSH and LQKENI. The CDR3 is made up of 15 amino acids. V shed 5 bases and J 7 bases; nucleotides not matched to a gene: 9. This chain's CDR3 is CASSAGTGFSQPQHF. The CDR3 nucleotides are TGTGCCAGCTCAGCCGGGACAGGGTTCAGCCAGCCCCAGCATTTT.

V gene TRBV9 combines with J gene TRBJ1-2; D is unresolved. The CDR3 is 14 amino acids. Trimming left V 4 bases short and J 8 bases short, with 18 bases between. The germline gives CDR1 SGDLS, CDR2 YYNGEE. CDR3 amino acids: CASSREGTAPGYTF. CDR3 DNA: TGTGCCAGCAGCCGAGAGGGCACTGCCCCGGGCTACACCTTC.

This clone has just one count. The rearrangement uses TRBV9 and TRBJ2-3, with TRBD1 matching 7 bases. Germline V gives CDR1 SGDLS, CDR2 YYNGEE. With V trimmed by 3 bases and J by 3 bases, 4 bases remained unmatched. The CDR3 is made up of 14 amino acids. The CDR3 region is CASSATGTTDTQYF. The CDR3 coding sequence is TGTGCCAGCAGCGCGACAGGGACGACAGATACGCAGTATTTT.

The rearrangement uses TRBV7-8 and TRBJ2-4; D might be TRBD1 (6 bases). The CDR3 has 16 amino acids. In germline, CDR1 is SGHVS, CDR2 FQNEAQ. V was shortened by 5 bases and J by 2 bases, with 16 bases between the two germline ends. The CDR3 DNA reads as TGTGCCAGCAGCATGACAGGAGTTGTACCCAAAAACATTCAGTACTTC. Protein sequence: CASSMTGVVPKNIQYF. The full variable domain, its missing parts supplied by reference TRBV7-8 and TRBJ2-4, is GAGVSQSPRYKVAKRGQDVALRCDPISGHVSLFWYQQALGQGPEFLTYFQNEAQLDKSGLPSDRFFAERPEGSVSTLKIQRTQQEDSAVYLCASSMTGVVPKNIQYFGAGTRLSVL.

This chain uses TRBV12-3 or TRBV12-4 with TRBJ1-2; the D is unclear. This CDR3 comprises 12 residues. V lost 11 bases, J lost 1 base, and 11 bases lay in between. The DNA for the CDR3 is TGTGCCCTTTACATGATTAACTATGGCTACACCTTC. Its translation is CALYMINYGYTF.